This note documents a single TCR beta chain sequence. The antigen remains undetermined. The data belong to a study of cytomegalovirus exposure and HLA in healthy donors. Study results and limitations: Through in vitro validation, a few CMV-associated chains were shown to be specific for CMV antigens. More clonal expansion characterized HLA-associated TCR beta chains than equally common others in a later analysis.

The PCR used 60 Vbeta and 13 Jbeta primers. The repertoire was sequenced with immunoSEQ multiplex PCR; TCRdb's copy has only in-frame clones and lacks some. The data contain about 150,000 clones, 80% to 90% of them seen just once; the ten biggest clones take up 4% to 4.5%. Healthy individuals who donated bone marrow served as the donors. This CDR3 is built from 17 residues. V shed 3 bases and J 3 bases; nucleotides not matched to a gene: 8. Germline CDR1 reads PRHDT; CDR2 reads FYEKMQ (reference sequence). The source material was PBMCs. The V gene is TRBV13, the J gene TRBJ2-2; 9 nucleotides agree with TRBD2. The source is a woman aged 40 to 50 in good health and CMV-seropositive. The CDR3 nucleotides read TGTGCCAGCAGCTTGGTCTTAGCGGGGGACCACACCGGGGAGCTGTTTTTT. Amino acids: CASSLVLAGDHTGELFF.